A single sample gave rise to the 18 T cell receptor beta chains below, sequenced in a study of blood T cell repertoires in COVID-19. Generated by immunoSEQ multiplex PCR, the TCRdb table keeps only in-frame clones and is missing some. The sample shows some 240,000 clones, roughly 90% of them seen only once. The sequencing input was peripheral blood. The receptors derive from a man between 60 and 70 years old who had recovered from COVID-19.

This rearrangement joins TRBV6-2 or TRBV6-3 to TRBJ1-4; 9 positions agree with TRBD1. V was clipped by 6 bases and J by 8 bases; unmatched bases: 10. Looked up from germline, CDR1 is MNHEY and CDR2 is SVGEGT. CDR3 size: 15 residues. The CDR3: CASSSGTGIREKLFF. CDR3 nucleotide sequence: TGTGCCAGCAGCTCCGGGACAGGGATACGAGAAAAACTGTTTTTT.

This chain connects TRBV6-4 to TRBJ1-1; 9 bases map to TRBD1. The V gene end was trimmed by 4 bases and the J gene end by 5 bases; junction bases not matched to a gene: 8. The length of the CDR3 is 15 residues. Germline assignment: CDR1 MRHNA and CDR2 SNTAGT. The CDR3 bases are TGTGCCAGCAGTGTCGAAACAGGGGGCGGAACTGAAGCTTTCTTT. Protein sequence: CASSVETGGGTEAFF.

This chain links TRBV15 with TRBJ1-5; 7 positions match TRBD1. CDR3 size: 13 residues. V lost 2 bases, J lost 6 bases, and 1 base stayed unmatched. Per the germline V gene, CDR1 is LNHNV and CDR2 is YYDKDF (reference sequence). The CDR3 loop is CATSRSGGQPQHF. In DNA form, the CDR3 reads TGTGCCACCAGCAGATCAGGGGGTCAGCCCCAGCATTTT.

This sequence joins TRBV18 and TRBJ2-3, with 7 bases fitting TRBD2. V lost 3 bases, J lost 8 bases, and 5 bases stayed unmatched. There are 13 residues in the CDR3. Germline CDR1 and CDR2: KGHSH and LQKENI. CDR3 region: CASSPAGRGTQYF. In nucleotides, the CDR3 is TGTGCCAGCTCACCTGCGGGGAGGGGTACGCAGTATTTT.

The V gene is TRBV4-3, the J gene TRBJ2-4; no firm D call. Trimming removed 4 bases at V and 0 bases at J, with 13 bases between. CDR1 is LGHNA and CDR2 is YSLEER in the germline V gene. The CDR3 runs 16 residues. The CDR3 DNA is TGCGCCAGCAGCCCCTTCTTTCAGGCAGCCAAAAACATTCAGTACTTC. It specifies CASSPFFQAAKNIQYF.

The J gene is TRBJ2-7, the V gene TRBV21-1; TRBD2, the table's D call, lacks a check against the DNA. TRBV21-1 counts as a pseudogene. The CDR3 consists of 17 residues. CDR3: CASSKGVDRGSSCEQYF. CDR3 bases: TGTGCCAGCAGCAAAGGAGTGGACCGGGGAAGCTCCTGCGAGCAGTACTTC.

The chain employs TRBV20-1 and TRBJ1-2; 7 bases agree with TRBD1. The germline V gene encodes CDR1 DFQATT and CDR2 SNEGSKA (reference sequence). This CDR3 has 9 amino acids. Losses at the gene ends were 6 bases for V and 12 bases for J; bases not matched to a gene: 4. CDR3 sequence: CSATGTDTF. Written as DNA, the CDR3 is TGCAGTGCCACCGGGACAGACACCTTC.

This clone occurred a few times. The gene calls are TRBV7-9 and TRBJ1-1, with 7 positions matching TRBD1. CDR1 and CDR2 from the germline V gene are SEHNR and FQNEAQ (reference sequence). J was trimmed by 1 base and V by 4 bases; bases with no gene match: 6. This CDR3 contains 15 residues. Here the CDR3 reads CASSSEGQRNTEAFF. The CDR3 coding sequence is TGTGCCAGCAGCTCGGAGGGACAGCGGAACACTGAAGCTTTCTTT.

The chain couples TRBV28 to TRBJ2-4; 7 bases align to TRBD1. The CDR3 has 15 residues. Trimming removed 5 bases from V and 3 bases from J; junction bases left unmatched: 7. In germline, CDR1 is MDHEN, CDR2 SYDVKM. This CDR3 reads CASSQHTGVKNIQYF. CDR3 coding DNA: TGTGCCAGCAGTCAACACACAGGGGTCAAAAACATTCAGTACTTC.

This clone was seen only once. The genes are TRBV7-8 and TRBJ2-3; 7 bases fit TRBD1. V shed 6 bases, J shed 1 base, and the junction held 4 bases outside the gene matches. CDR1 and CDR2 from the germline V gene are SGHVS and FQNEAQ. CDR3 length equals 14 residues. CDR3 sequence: CASRHTGGTDTQYF. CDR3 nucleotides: TGTGCCAGCAGGCATACAGGGGGCACAGATACGCAGTATTTT.

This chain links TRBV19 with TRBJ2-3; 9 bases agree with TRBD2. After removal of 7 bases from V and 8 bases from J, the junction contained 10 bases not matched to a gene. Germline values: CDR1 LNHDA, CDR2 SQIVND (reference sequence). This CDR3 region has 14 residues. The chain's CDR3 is CASTVAGDGGTQYF. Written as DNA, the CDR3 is TGTGCCAGTACGGTAGCGGGGGATGGAGGTACGCAGTATTTT.

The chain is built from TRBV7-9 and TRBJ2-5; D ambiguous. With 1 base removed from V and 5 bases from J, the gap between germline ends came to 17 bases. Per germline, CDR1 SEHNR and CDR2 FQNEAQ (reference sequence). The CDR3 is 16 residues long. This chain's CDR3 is CASSLGLYPAGETQYF. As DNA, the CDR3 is TGTGCCAGCAGCTTAGGCCTATATCCCGCCGGGGAGACCCAGTACTTC.

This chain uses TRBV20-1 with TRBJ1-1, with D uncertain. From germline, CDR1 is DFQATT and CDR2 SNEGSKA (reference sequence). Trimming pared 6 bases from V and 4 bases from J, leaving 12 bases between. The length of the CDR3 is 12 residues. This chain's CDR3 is CSASIVGTEAFF. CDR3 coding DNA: TGCAGTGCAAGTATTGTCGGCACTGAAGCTTTCTTT.

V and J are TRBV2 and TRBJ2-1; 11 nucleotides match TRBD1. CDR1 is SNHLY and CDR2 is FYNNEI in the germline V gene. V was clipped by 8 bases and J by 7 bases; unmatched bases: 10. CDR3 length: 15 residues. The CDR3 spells CASAEGQGARNEQFF. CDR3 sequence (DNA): TGTGCCAGCGCAGAAGGACAGGGGGCGAGAAATGAGCAGTTCTTC.

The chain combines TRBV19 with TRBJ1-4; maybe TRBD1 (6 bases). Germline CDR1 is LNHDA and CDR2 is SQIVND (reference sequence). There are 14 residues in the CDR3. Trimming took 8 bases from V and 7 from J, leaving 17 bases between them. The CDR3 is CASSWGGRSEKLFF. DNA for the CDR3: TGTGCCAGTTCCTGGGGGGGCAGGTCTGAAAAACTGTTTTTT.

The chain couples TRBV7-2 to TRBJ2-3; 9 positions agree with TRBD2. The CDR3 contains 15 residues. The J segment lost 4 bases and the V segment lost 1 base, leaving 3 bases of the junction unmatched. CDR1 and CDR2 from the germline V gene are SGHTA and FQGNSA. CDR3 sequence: CASSLVAGAADTQYF. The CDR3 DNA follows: TGTGCCAGCAGCTTAGTAGCGGGGGCGGCAGATACGCAGTATTTT.

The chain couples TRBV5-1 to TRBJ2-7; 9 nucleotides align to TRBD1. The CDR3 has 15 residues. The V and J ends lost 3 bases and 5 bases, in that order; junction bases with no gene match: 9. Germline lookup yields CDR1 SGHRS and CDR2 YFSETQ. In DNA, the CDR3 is TGCGCCAGCAGCTCGCCCCGGGACAGGGCGGACGAGCAGTACTTC. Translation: CASSSPRDRADEQYF.

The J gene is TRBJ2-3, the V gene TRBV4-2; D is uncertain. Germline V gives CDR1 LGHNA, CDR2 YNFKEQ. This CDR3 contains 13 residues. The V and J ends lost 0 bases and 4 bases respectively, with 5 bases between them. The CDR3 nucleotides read TGTGCCAGCAGCCAAGATCGTTCAGATACGCAGTATTTT. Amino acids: CASSQDRSDTQYF.